This T cell receptor beta chain was sequenced in a study of T-cell reconstitution after alpha-beta-depleted transplantation in children. The V end lost 1 base, the J end lost 3 bases, and 6 bases lay between the germline ends. Germline CDR1 and CDR2: LGHNA and YNFKEQ. This CDR3 has 14 amino acids. Unique molecular identifiers were incorporated when the TCRbeta library was constructed. In TCRdb, the PCR reads were re-called with MiXCR into one record per CDR3 protein. This table has almost 500,000 distinct CDR3 sequences, approximately 13% appearing once. This clonotype was found many times. The material was PBMCs from the stem cell graft donor, obtained from the stem cell graft. The source of this sequence is a human donor who donated a stem cell graft to a child with combined immunodeficiency. This chain links TRBV4-2 with TRBJ2-2; the D is unclear. In nucleotides, the CDR3 is TGTGCCAGCAGCCAAGCGGCCTACACCGGGGAGCTGTTTTTT. Amino acid sequence: CASSQAAYTGELFF.